The next 24 T cell receptor beta chains were all read from a single sample in a study of blood T cell repertoires in COVID-19. Sequencing was performed with immunoSEQ multiplex PCR; in TCRdb, only in-frame clones are kept and a portion is missing. There are about 270,000 clones in the sample; 85% to 90% occur only once, and over 4% lies in the top ten. The specimen was PBMCs or T cells enriched from blood (not recorded which). The receptors originated from a woman in her thirties with acute COVID-19.

The rearrangement joins TRBV5-6 to TRBJ1-1; perhaps TRBD1 as D (6 bases). CDR1 is SGHDT and CDR2 is YYEEEE in the germline V gene. V gave up 5 bases and J gave up 5 bases, with 22 bases separating them. The CDR3 runs 16 residues. The chain's CDR3 is CASSLPGQGVGTEAFF. The CDR3 DNA is TGTGCCAGCAGTTTACCGGGACAAGGTGTTGGTACTGAAGCTTTCTTT.

The V and J genes are TRBV27 and TRBJ1-1; TRBD1 matches at 8 bases. Germline CDR1 MNHEY, CDR2 SMNVEV (reference sequence). The length of the CDR3 is 16 residues. J was trimmed by 3 bases and V by 2 bases; bases with no gene match: 8. The chain's CDR3 is CASSLRSGGKDTEAFF. CDR3 DNA: TGTGCCAGCAGTTTAAGGTCAGGGGGCAAGGACACTGAAGCTTTCTTT.

The J gene is TRBJ2-2, the V gene TRBV29-1, with TRBD2 matching 7 bases. Trimming took 1 base from V and 1 from J; bases not matched to a gene: 12. Germline CDR1 reads SQVTM; CDR2 reads ANQGSEA. The CDR3 has 18 amino acids. The CDR3 bases are TGCAGCGTTGAAGGAGGCGACCCGACTAGCCTGAACACCGGGGAGCTGTTTTTT. This codes for CSVEGGDPTSLNTGELFF.

The gene calls are TRBV28 and TRBJ2-2; 8 bases are a match to TRBD2. Unmatched junction bases numbered 9, after V lost 4 bases and J lost 5 bases. Germline assignment: CDR1 MDHEN and CDR2 SYDVKM. This CDR3 spans 16 amino acids. CDR3 loop: CASSSNGRARTGELFF. CDR3 DNA sequence: TGTGCCAGCAGTTCGAACGGGAGGGCCCGGACCGGGGAGCTGTTTTTT.

This chain uses TRBV13 with TRBJ2-2, with D tentatively TRBD1 (5 bases). This CDR3 contains 13 residues. Trimming pared 6 bases from V and 6 bases from J, leaving 11 bases between. Germline loops: CDR1 PRHDT, CDR2 FYEKMQ (reference sequence). The DNA for the CDR3 is TGTGCCAGCAGTTCCAGGGTTCCCGGGGAGCTGTTTTTT. Translated, it gives CASSSRVPGELFF.

This rearrangement joins TRBV9 to TRBJ2-6, with D possibly being TRBD1 (6 bases). This CDR3 comprises 15 residues. Germline-derived CDR1 and CDR2 are SGDLS and YYNGEE. The V gene lost 3 bases and the J gene lost 3 bases, with 10 bases spanning the gap. DNA of the CDR3: TGTGCCAGCAGCGCACAGGGTTATGGGGCCAACGTCCTGACTTTC. Protein product: CASSAQGYGANVLTF.

This chain uses TRBV18 with TRBJ1-1; tentatively, D is TRBD1 (5 bases). The CDR3 spans 15 residues. V was pared by 3 bases and J by 5 bases, with 16 bases between. Germline V gives CDR1 KGHSH, CDR2 LQKENI. CDR3 DNA sequence: TGTGCCAGCTCACCCTTGGAGGGGATCGGGACTGAAGCTTTCTTT. Translated: CASSPLEGIGTEAFF.

This chain links TRBV28 with TRBJ1-1; 10 positions match TRBD1. This CDR3 is built from 13 residues. V trimming: 5 bases; J trimming: 6 bases; junction bases outside the gene matches: 3. Germline values: CDR1 MDHEN, CDR2 SYDVKM. The chain's CDR3 is CASSRQGAAEAFF. The CDR3 DNA is TGTGCCAGCAGTAGACAGGGGGCAGCTGAAGCTTTCTTT.

This chain uses TRBV27 with TRBJ2-7; TRBD2 is a possible D gene (6 bases). V shed 6 bases and J shed 3 bases, with 18 bases lying between them. This CDR3 has 15 amino acids. Germline V CDR1 and CDR2: MNHEY, SMNVEV (reference sequence). This CDR3 reads CASRDGLADFYEQYF. CDR3 nucleotides: TGTGCCAGCAGGGATGGGTTAGCGGACTTCTACGAGCAGTACTTC.

The chain has TRBV7-2 and TRBJ1-2, with 7 bases identical to TRBD1. From germline, CDR1 is SGHTA and CDR2 FQGNSA. This CDR3 is built from 16 residues. V lost 1 base, J lost 1 base, and 6 bases stayed unmatched. CDR3 amino acids: CASSLVETGVNYGYTF. Written as DNA, the CDR3 is TGTGCCAGCAGCTTAGTCGAAACAGGGGTTAACTATGGCTACACCTTC. The variable domain in full, with the rest retrieved from reference TRBV7-2 and TRBJ1-2, is GAGVSQSPSNKVTEKGKDVELRCDPISGHTALYWYRQSLGQGLEFLIYFQGNSAPDKSGLPSDRFSAERTGGSVSTLTIQRTQQEDSAVYLCASSLVETGVNYGYTFGSGTRLTVV.

V is TRBV5-1 and J is TRBJ1-1; TRBD1 aligns across 7 bases. Germline V lookup: CDR1 SGHRS, CDR2 YFSETQ. CDR3 size: 14 residues. The V gene end was trimmed by 2 bases and the J gene end by 4 bases; junction bases not matched to a gene: 5. CDR3 sequence (DNA): TGCGCCAGCAGCTTCCAACCAGGGGGCACTGAAGCTTTCTTT. Protein product: CASSFQPGGTEAFF. The variable domain in full, completed from reference TRBV5-1 and TRBJ1-1, reads KAGVTQTPRYLIKTRGQQVTLSCSPISGHRSVSWYQQTPGQGLQFLFEYFSETQRNKGNFPGRFSGRQFSNSRSEMNVSTLELGDSALYLCASSFQPGGTEAFFGQGTRLTVV.

This chain links TRBV27 with TRBJ1-5; a possible D gene is TRBD1 (6 bases). This CDR3 region has 15 residues. Germline lookup yields CDR1 MNHEY and CDR2 SMNVEV (reference sequence). The V and J ends lost 2 bases and 6 bases respectively, with 14 bases between them. CDR3 bases: TGTGCCAGCAGTTTAAGAGGGGGGGCTGGTCAGCCCCAGCATTTT. This encodes CASSLRGGAGQPQHF.

The genes are TRBV28 and TRBJ1-2, with D unclear. Germline CDR1 is MDHEN and CDR2 is SYDVKM. The CDR3 runs to 17 residues. V gave up 7 bases and J gave up 4 bases, with 25 bases separating them. The CDR3 here is CASISPGNPLDSYGYTF. The CDR3 DNA reads TGTGCCAGCATCTCCCCGGGAAACCCCCTCGACTCCTATGGCTACACCTTC.

The rearrangement uses TRBV21-1 and TRBJ2-2; the table names TRBD1, a call not compared with the DNA. TRBV21-1 is a documented pseudogene. The CDR3 is 17 amino acids. This chain's CDR3 is CASSQPDRGVLTGELFF. The CDR3 bases are TGTGCCAGCAGCCAACCGGACAGGGGGGTTTTGACCGGGGAGCTGTTTTTT.

The rearrangement joins TRBV7-8 to TRBJ1-1, with D hard to call. CDR1 and CDR2 from the germline V gene are SGHVS and FQNEAQ. The CDR3 has 13 residues. V was pared by 3 bases and J by 0 bases, with 5 bases between. The CDR3 spells CASSLRMNTEAFF. The CDR3 region has the DNA TGTGCCAGCAGCTTGAGGATGAACACTGAAGCTTTCTTT.

This clone has a single count. Different DNA sequences within this sample yield the same CDR3. The chain is built from TRBV19 and TRBJ1-5, with 11 bases lining up with TRBD1. Germline loops: CDR1 LNHDA, CDR2 SQIVND (reference sequence). The CDR3 loop spans 14 amino acids. V gave up 6 bases and J gave up 4 bases; unmatched junction bases: 2. CDR3 protein: CASSGTGGNQPQHF. The DNA of the CDR3 is TGTGCCAGTAGCGGGACAGGGGGAAATCAGCCCCAGCATTTT.

The rearrangement links TRBV27 to TRBJ1-4; maybe TRBD1 (5 bases). V lost 8 bases to trimming and J lost 0 bases, with 13 bases between them. Germline CDR1 reads MNHEY; CDR2 reads SMNVEV (reference sequence). The CDR3 has 15 residues. The CDR3 sequence is CASARQTPTNEKLFF. CDR3 nucleotide sequence: TGTGCCAGCGCCAGACAGACTCCAACTAATGAAAAACTGTTTTTT.

The DNA of the CDR3 is TGTGCCAGCAGCTTCGGACAGGGGGCGGTCAATTCACCCCTCCACTTT. This translates into CASSFGQGAVNSPLHF. V and J are TRBV5-6 and TRBJ1-6, with 11 nucleotides matching TRBD1. This CDR3 region has 16 residues. V trimming: 2 bases; J trimming: 7 bases; junction bases outside the gene matches: 5. Germline values: CDR1 SGHDT, CDR2 YYEEEE.

The chain uses TRBV9 and TRBJ1-2; D not resolved. The V gene's germline CDR1 is SGDLS and CDR2 YYNGEE. The V end was cut by 0 bases, the J end by 3 bases, with 12 bases between. This CDR3 region has 15 residues. In nucleotides, the CDR3 is TGTGCCAGCAGCGTAGGGGGAGGGTTAGACTATGGCTACACCTTC. Protein: CASSVGGGLDYGYTF.

The chain joins TRBV11-2 to TRBJ2-1, with D maybe TRBD2 (6 bases). CDR1 SGHAT and CDR2 FQNNGV come from the germline V gene. CDR3 length: 16 residues. V was trimmed by 1 base and J by 3 bases, leaving 13 bases between them. The CDR3 sequence is CASSLVAGTLYNEQFF. The DNA for the CDR3 is TGTGCCAGCAGCTTAGTAGCCGGGACTCTCTACAATGAGCAGTTCTTC.

This clone was seen just once. This chain links TRBV28 with TRBJ2-7, with 11 bases fitting TRBD1. In germline, CDR1 is MDHEN, CDR2 SYDVKM. V gave up 6 bases and J gave up 1 base; unmatched junction bases: 5. The length of the CDR3 is 15 residues. The CDR3 loop reads CASRRDRGVSYEQYF. In nucleotides, the CDR3 is TGTGCCAGCAGAAGGGACAGGGGGGTATCCTACGAGCAGTACTTC.

The chain links TRBV5-6 to TRBJ2-3; the D is unclear. The CDR3 spans 13 residues. The V and J ends lost 2 bases and 3 bases respectively, with 7 bases between them. Germline V gene sequence: CDR1 SGHDT, CDR2 YYEEEE. The CDR3 nucleotides read TGTGCCAGCAGCTTATTAACTACAGATACGCAGTATTTT. Translation gives CASSLLTTDTQYF.

The V and J genes are TRBV28 and TRBJ2-3, with 11 positions matching TRBD2. The CDR3 extends over 18 amino acids. V gave up 4 bases and J gave up 4 bases; unmatched junction bases: 13. The germline gives CDR1 MDHEN, CDR2 SYDVKM. This CDR3 is CASSSRKATSGSADTQYF. The CDR3 DNA reads as TGTGCCAGCAGTTCCCGAAAAGCAACTAGCGGGAGCGCAGATACGCAGTATTTT. Drawing the rest from reference TRBV28 and TRBJ2-3, the complete variable domain is DVKVTQSSRYLVKRTGEKVFLECVQDMDHENMFWYRQDPGLGLRLIYFSYDVKMKEKGDIPEGYSVSREKKERFSLILESASTNQTSMYLCASSSRKATSGSADTQYFGPGTRLTVL.

The V gene is TRBV7-2, the J gene TRBJ2-2; the D is unclear. In germline, CDR1 is SGHTA, CDR2 FQGNSA. Trimming removed 1 base at V and 3 bases at J, with 6 bases between. The CDR3 covers 14 residues. Here the CDR3 reads CASSLDSHTGELFF. DNA for the CDR3: TGTGCCAGCAGCTTAGACAGCCACACCGGGGAGCTGTTTTTT.